This record covers a single T cell receptor beta chain. V lost 7 bases, J lost 1 base, and 16 bases lay in between. Germline assignment: CDR1 LNHDA and CDR2 SQIVND (reference sequence). The CDR3 has 15 amino acids. These data come from a study of cytomegalovirus exposure and HLA in healthy donors. The PCR employed 60 Vbeta primers together with 13 Jbeta primers. Generated by immunoSEQ multiplex PCR, the TCRdb table keeps only in-frame clones and is missing some. In the table there are roughly 120,000 clones, 80% of which are singletons. The chain links TRBV19 to TRBJ1-1, with D possibly being TRBD1 (6 bases). The sequence was collected from a male donor in good health and CMV-seronegative. Source material: PBMCs. CDR3 amino acids: CASMRGAVGNTEAFF. The CDR3 nucleotides read TGTGCCAGTATGCGGGGGGCCGTCGGGAACACTGAAGCTTTCTTT.